The following is a TCR beta chain sequence with its context. Its antigen is unidentified. The record originates from a study of human T cells and chemical hapten exposure. Broader study findings: Expanded TCRs showed more large CDR3 clusters than pre-sensitization or healthy control sets.

MiXCR was run by TCRdb on the RACE reads, yielding one entry per CDR3 protein. Found here are 150,000 to 200,000 distinct CDR3 sequences, 28% of them singletons; the top ten hold roughly 2.2%. Germline values: CDR1 LGHNA, CDR2 YSLEER. Trimming left V 0 bases short and J 7 bases short, with 19 bases between. The CDR3 covers 18 residues. The time point: patch test 3, about 24 weeks after DPC sensitization. As to treatment: therapeutic diphenylcyclopropenone sensitization with weekly scalp DPC. Drawing of blood took place ahead of applying each patch test. The J gene is TRBJ1-6, the V gene TRBV4-3, with TRBD1 as a possible D gene (5 bases). The starting material was whole blood, obtained in connection with sensitization to the hapten diphenylcyclopropenone (DPC). This TCR derives from a woman aged 18-30 years with alopecia areata. Some clones in this sample may be carry-over from other donors' samples. The CDR3: CASSQDPHGTGLNSPLHF. DNA of the CDR3: TGCGCCAGCAGCCAAGATCCTCATGGGACGGGACTAAATTCACCCCTCCACTTT.